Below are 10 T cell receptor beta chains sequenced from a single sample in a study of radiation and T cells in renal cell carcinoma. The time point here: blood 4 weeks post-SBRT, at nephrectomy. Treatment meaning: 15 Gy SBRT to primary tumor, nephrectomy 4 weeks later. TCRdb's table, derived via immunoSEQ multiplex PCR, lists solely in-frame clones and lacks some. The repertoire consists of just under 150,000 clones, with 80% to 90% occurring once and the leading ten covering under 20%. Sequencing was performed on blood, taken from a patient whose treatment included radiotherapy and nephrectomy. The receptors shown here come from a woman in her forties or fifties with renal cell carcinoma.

The DNA for the CDR3 is TGCGCCAGCAGCCAAGATGGGACACTTAACACCGGGGAGCTGTTTTTT. Its protein is CASSQDGTLNTGELFF. The J gene is TRBJ2-2, the V gene TRBV4-3; D perhaps matches TRBD1 (6 bases). CDR1 is LGHNA, CDR2 YSLEER, per germline. The V end was cut by 0 bases, the J end by 2 bases, with 10 bases between. The CDR3 is 16 residues long.

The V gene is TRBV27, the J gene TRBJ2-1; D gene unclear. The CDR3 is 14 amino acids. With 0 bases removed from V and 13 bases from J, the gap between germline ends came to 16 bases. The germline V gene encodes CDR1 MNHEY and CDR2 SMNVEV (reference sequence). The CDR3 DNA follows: TGTGCCAGCAGTTTATCGGCGATACAGAGACTTCAGTTCTTC. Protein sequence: CASSLSAIQRLQFF.

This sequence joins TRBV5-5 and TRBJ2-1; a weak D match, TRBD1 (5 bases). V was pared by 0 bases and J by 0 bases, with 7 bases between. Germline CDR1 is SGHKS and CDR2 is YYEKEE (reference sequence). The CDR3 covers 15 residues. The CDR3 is CASSLEGPSYNEQFF. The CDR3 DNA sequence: TGTGCCAGCAGCTTGGAGGGGCCCTCCTACAATGAGCAGTTCTTC.

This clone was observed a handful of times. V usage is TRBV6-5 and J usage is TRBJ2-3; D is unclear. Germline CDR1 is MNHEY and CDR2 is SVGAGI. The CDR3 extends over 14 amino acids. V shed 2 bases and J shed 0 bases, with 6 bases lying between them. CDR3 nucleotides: TGTGCCAGCAGTTACGGCGGCAGCACAGATACGCAGTATTTT. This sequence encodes CASSYGGSTDTQYF.

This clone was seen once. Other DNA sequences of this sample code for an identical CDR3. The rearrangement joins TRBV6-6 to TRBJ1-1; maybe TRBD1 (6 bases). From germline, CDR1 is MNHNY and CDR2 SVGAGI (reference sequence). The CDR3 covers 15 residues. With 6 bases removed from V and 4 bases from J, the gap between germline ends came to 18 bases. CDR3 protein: CASRLFSGDGTEAFF. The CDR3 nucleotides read TGTGCCAGCAGACTTTTTTCAGGGGACGGCACTGAAGCTTTCTTT.

In nucleotides, the CDR3 is TGTGCCAGCAGTAATATACCGGGACAGTTGATCTTCACCTTC. It is translated as CASSNIPGQLIFTF. V is TRBV6-5 and J is TRBJ1-2, with 7 positions matching TRBD1. With 5 bases clipped from V and 13 bases from J, the junction kept 16 bases outside the gene matches. CDR1 is MNHEY, CDR2 SVGAGI, per germline. There are 14 residues in the CDR3.

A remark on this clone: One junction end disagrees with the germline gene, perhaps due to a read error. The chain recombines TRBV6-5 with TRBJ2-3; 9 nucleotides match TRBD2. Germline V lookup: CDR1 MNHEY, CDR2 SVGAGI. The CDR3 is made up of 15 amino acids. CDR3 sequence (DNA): TGTGCCAGCAGTCACTCTAGCGGGAATAGAGATACGCAGTATTTT. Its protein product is CASSHSSGNRDTQYF.

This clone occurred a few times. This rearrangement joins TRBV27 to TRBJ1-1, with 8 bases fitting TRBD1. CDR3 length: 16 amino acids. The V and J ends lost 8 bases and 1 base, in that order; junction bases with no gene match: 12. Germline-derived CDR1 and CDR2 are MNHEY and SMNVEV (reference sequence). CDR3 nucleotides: TGTGCCAGCCTCGGGACAGGCCGGGAAAAGAACACTGAAGCTTTCTTT. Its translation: CASLGTGREKNTEAFF.

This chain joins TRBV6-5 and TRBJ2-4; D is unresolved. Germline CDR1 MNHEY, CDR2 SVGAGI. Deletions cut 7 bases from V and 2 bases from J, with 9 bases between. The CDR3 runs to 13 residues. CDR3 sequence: CASTSKPKNIQYF. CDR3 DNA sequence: TGTGCCAGCACTTCAAAACCCAAAAACATTCAGTACTTC.

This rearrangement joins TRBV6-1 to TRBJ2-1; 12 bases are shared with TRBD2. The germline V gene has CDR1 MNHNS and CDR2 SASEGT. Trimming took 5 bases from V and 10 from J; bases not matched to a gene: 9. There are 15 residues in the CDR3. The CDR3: CASSSRLAGDREQFF. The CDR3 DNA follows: TGTGCCAGCAGTTCCCGACTAGCGGGAGATCGCGAGCAGTTCTTC.